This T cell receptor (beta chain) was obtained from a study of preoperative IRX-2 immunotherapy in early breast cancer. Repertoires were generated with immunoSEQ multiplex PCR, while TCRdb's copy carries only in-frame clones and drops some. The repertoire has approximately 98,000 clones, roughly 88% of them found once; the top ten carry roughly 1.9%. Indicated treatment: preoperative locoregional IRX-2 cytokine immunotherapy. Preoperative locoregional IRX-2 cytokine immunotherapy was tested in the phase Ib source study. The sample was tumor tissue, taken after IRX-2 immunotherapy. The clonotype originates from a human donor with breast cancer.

CDR3 nucleotide sequence: TGTGCCAGTACCGCCAGGGAGGGTGAAAAACTGTTTTTT. Residues: CASTAREGEKLFF. The V call is TRBV19, the J call TRBJ1-4; D possibly corresponds to TRBD1 (5 bases). V lost 7 bases, J lost 7 bases, and 13 bases lay in between. Looked up from germline, CDR1 is LNHDA and CDR2 is SQIVND (reference sequence). The CDR3 loop spans 13 amino acids.